This T cell receptor (beta chain) was obtained from a study of cytomegalovirus exposure and HLA in healthy donors. This CDR3 region has 15 residues. V was shortened by 0 bases and J by 5 bases, with 14 bases between the two germline ends. Germline lookup yields CDR1 SGHDT and CDR2 YYEEEE. Notes on the study in general: TCR beta V segments were, for the most part, productive about 87% or about 30% of the time in an earlier analysis. Three chains linked to CMV were shown in vitro to be specific for CMV antigens.

Primers for the PCR totalled 60 Vbeta and 13 Jbeta. Clones were read by immunoSEQ multiplex PCR, and TCRdb kept only the in-frame ones, dropping some. Among around 130,000 clones, roughly 80% were seen once, and the ten largest hold less than 1.5%. About this clone itself: Its antigen is undetermined.

What was sequenced was PBMCs. V usage is TRBV5-6 and J usage is TRBJ1-1; TRBD1 might be the D (5 bases). The source of this sequence is a female donor in good health and CMV-seronegative. The CDR3 region has the DNA TGTGCCAGCAGCTTGGCATCAGGGTTTGTAACTGAAGCTTTCTTT. Translated: CASSLASGFVTEAFF.